Below are 23 T cell receptor beta chains sequenced from a single sample in a study of blood T cell repertoires in COVID-19 (dated by TCRdb to the early 2020s). Library preparation employed the immunoSEQ multiplex PCR assay. The source is immuneACCESS, and TCRdb retained only in-frame sequences with V and J called. Part of the clones is not carried over; for the studies checked, unresolved V genes explain less than half of this, and the remainder is unexplained. The sample table shows over 80,000 clones, and roughly 70% are seen once. The ten most abundant clones make up 3% to 4.5% of the sample. The sample taken for sequencing was peripheral blood. The receptor source for this set is a man in his 70s with COVID-19, enrolled during active disease.

This chain joins TRBV4-3 and TRBJ1-1; no definite D call. This CDR3 is built from 16 residues. Germline-derived CDR1 and CDR2 are LGHNA and YSLEER. The V end was cut by 0 bases, the J end by 3 bases, with 14 bases between. The CDR3 loop is CASSQDWSRQYTEAFF. CDR3 in DNA: TGCGCCAGCAGCCAAGATTGGTCCAGGCAATACACTGAAGCTTTCTTT.

The chain employs TRBV29-1 and TRBJ1-2, with 11 bases lining up with TRBD1. The V gene end was trimmed by 7 bases and the J gene end by 8 bases; junction bases not matched to a gene: 9. This CDR3 is built from 13 residues. CDR1 SQVTM and CDR2 ANQGSEA come from the germline V gene. CDR3 amino acids: CSAGQGAIEGYTF. CDR3 bases: TGCAGCGCCGGACAGGGGGCGATTGAGGGCTACACCTTC. The full variable domain, in which reference TRBV29-1 and TRBJ1-2 provide the parts outside the CDR3, is SAVISQKPSRDICQRGTSLTIQCQVDSQVTMMFWYRQQPGQSLTLIATANQGSEATYESGFVIDKFPISRPNLTFSTLTVSNMSPEDSSIYLCSAGQGAIEGYTFGSGTRLTVV.

This clone has a handful of counts. The chain employs TRBV24-1 and TRBJ2-3; weak D call: TRBD1 (6 bases). V was shortened by 4 bases and J by 1 base, with 11 bases between the two germline ends. Germline lookup yields CDR1 KGHDR and CDR2 SFDVKD. The CDR3 has 15 residues. CDR3 residues: CATSESGVGTDTQYF. The CDR3 nucleotides read TGTGCCACCAGTGAATCAGGGGTGGGCACAGATACGCAGTATTTT.

In this sample, this clone turned up once. CDR3 nucleotide sequence: TGTGCCAGCAGCTTAGCGGGAGTTCCCTACAATGAGCAGTTCTTC. This encodes CASSLAGVPYNEQFF. The chain joins TRBV5-8 to TRBJ2-1, with 8 bases lining up with TRBD2. Germline trimming cut 2 bases from V and 2 bases from J; bases unmatched to any gene: 3. This CDR3 region has 15 residues. Germline values: CDR1 SGHTS, CDR2 YDEGEE.

This clone came up a few times. This chain connects TRBV7-9 to TRBJ2-3, with D maybe TRBD2 (5 bases). Germline-derived CDR1 and CDR2 are SEHNR and FQNEAQ (reference sequence). This CDR3 contains 14 residues. V lost 4 bases and J 3 bases, leaving 11 bases between the germline ends. The CDR3 region is CASSYITSTDTQYF. The CDR3 DNA follows: TGTGCCAGCAGCTATATAACTAGTACAGATACGCAGTATTTT.

The chain is built from TRBV2 and TRBJ2-2; D is uncertain. CDR1 is SNHLY, CDR2 FYNNEI, per germline. The length of the CDR3 is 14 residues. V gave up 7 bases and J gave up 3 bases, with 12 bases separating them. CDR3 in amino acids: CASTTSLDTGELFF. The CDR3 DNA reads as TGTGCCAGCACGACATCTTTGGACACCGGGGAGCTGTTTTTT.

This chain connects TRBV28 to TRBJ1-2; D remains unclear. V lost 7 bases and J lost 6, with 18 bases in between. The CDR3 loop spans 14 amino acids. The germline V gene encodes CDR1 MDHEN and CDR2 SYDVKM. CDR3 in amino acids: CASTLRMETNGYTF. The CDR3 DNA is TGTGCCAGCACCCTTAGAATGGAGACCAATGGCTACACCTTC.

With respect to this clone: Within the sample, other DNA sequences also encode this same CDR3. The gene calls are TRBV5-1 and TRBJ2-1, with a possible D match to TRBD1 (6 bases). V was cut by 5 bases and J by 6 bases, with 9 bases left in between. CDR3 length: 12 amino acids. Germline V gene data show CDR1 as SGHRS and CDR2 as YFSETQ. The DNA of the CDR3 is TGCGCCAGCAGTTCACAGGGCAATGAGCAGTTCTTC. The encoded protein is CASSSQGNEQFF.

The chain joins TRBV7-9 to TRBJ2-2, with TRBD1 matching 8 bases. Germline lookup yields CDR1 SEHNR and CDR2 FQNEAQ (reference sequence). The ends lost 5 bases at V and 1 base at J; junction bases unmatched: 6. The CDR3 has 16 residues. The CDR3 is CASSPGQGRNTGELFF. CDR3 bases: TGTGCCAGCAGCCCTGGACAGGGTAGGAACACCGGGGAGCTGTTTTTT.

The rearrangement uses TRBV5-4 and TRBJ2-6; no firm D call. Trimming left V 1 base short and J 0 bases short, with 8 bases between. Germline V gives CDR1 SGHNT, CDR2 YYREEE (reference sequence). This CDR3 region has 16 residues. DNA for the CDR3: TGTGCCAGCAGCTTGACAGCTTCCTCTGGGGCCAACGTCCTGACTTTC. Residues: CASSLTASSGANVLTF.

This chain links TRBV12-5 with TRBJ2-3, with 9 bases aligning to TRBD1. Germline V CDR1 and CDR2: LGHNT, FRNRAP. CDR3 size: 15 residues. V was clipped by 1 base and J by 4 bases; unmatched bases: 3. The CDR3 DNA reads TGTGCTAGTGGTTTGGGCGACAGGGGGTCAGATACGCAGTATTTT. The encoded protein is CASGLGDRGSDTQYF.

V and J are TRBV18 and TRBJ2-5; TRBD2 might be the D (6 bases). Germline values: CDR1 KGHSH, CDR2 LQKENI. V was shortened by 0 bases and J by 3 bases, with 8 bases between the two germline ends. The CDR3 has 14 residues. CDR3 bases: TGTGCCAGCTCACCACCCACGGGGGAAGAGACCCAGTACTTC. Translation gives CASSPPTGEETQYF.

CDR3 region: CASSASGTSGVNEQFF. The DNA for the CDR3 is TGTGCCAGCAGCGCCTCCGGGACTAGCGGGGTCAATGAGCAGTTCTTC. J is TRBJ2-1 and V is TRBV7-2; 13 bases are shared with TRBD2. The CDR3 loop spans 16 amino acids. The V segment lost 5 bases and the J segment 6 bases; nucleotides outside the gene matches: 7. Germline CDR1 is SGHTA and CDR2 is FQGNSA.

The J gene is TRBJ1-1, the V gene TRBV5-4; 7 bases are a match to TRBD1. Germline CDR1 SGHNT, CDR2 YYREEE (reference sequence). The V and J ends lost 4 bases and 4 bases, in that order; junction bases with no gene match: 13. This CDR3 spans 16 amino acids. The CDR3 loop is CASSPEGGARITEAFF. For the CDR3, the DNA is TGTGCCAGCAGCCCGGAAGGGGGCGCCCGAATCACTGAAGCTTTCTTT.

The gene calls are TRBV30 and TRBJ2-7; TRBD1 might be the D (6 bases). The CDR3 loop spans 12 amino acids. Trimming removed 3 bases from V and 8 bases from J, with 14 bases in between. Germline CDR1 GTSNPN, CDR2 SVGIG (reference sequence). CDR3 coding DNA: TGTGCCTGGAGGGGATTACAGGGCAAGCAGTACTTC. As protein: CAWRGLQGKQYF.

This clone was picked up one time. The chain is built from TRBV28 and TRBJ1-6; no clear D. Trimming shortened V by 2 bases and J by 0 bases, and 14 bases separated the two germline ends. The CDR3 sequence is 18 residues long. Germline-derived CDR1 and CDR2 are MDHEN and SYDVKM. Here the CDR3 reads CASSLGGVYYSYNSPLHF. CDR3 coding DNA: TGTGCCAGCAGTTTAGGTGGAGTTTACTACTCCTATAATTCACCCCTCCACTTT. The complete variable domain, with remaining parts taken from reference TRBV28 and TRBJ1-6, reads DVKVTQSSRYLVKRTGEKVFLECVQDMDHENMFWYRQDPGLGLRLIYFSYDVKMKEKGDIPEGYSVSREKKERFSLILESASTNQTSMYLCASSLGGVYYSYNSPLHFGNGTRLTVT.

This rearrangement joins TRBV29-1 to TRBJ1-1; D not resolved. Germline V CDR1 and CDR2: SQVTM, ANQGSEA. The CDR3 is 12 amino acids. Trimming took 3 bases from V and 1 from J, leaving 6 bases between them. The CDR3, as DNA: TGCAGCGTTGACCTCGGGAACACTGAAGCTTTCTTT. Encoded protein: CSVDLGNTEAFF.

This chain links TRBV5-4 with TRBJ2-2; 9 bases are a match to TRBD1. The CDR3 runs 15 residues. CDR1 SGHNT and CDR2 YYREEE come from the germline V gene (reference sequence). Trimming removed 2 bases from V and 6 bases from J; junction bases left unmatched: 5. DNA of the CDR3: TGTGCCAGCAGCTTCACAGGGGGCGCAGCCGGGGAGCTGTTTTTT. It encodes CASSFTGGAAGELFF.

This clone turned up a few times. This chain joins TRBV19 and TRBJ2-4; 9 bases agree with TRBD1. With 4 bases clipped from V and 0 bases from J, the junction kept 4 bases outside the gene matches. Per the germline V gene, CDR1 is LNHDA and CDR2 is SQIVND (reference sequence). CDR3 length: 16 residues. Here the CDR3 DNA reads TGTGCCAGTAGTAGCGGACAGGGGTTAGCCAAAAACATTCAGTACTTC. Encoded protein: CASSSGQGLAKNIQYF.

The chain combines TRBV6-6 with TRBJ2-5; 11 positions agree with TRBD2. Per the germline V gene, CDR1 is MNHNY and CDR2 is SVGAGI (reference sequence). The J segment lost 5 bases and the V segment lost 6 bases, leaving 8 bases of the junction unmatched. There are 15 residues in the CDR3. The DNA of the CDR3 is TGTGCCAGCAGCGCGGGTGCTAGCGGGGGGGAGACCCAGTACTTC. Translating gives CASSAGASGGETQYF.

This rearrangement joins TRBV28 to TRBJ1-5; tentative D call: TRBD1 (6 bases). The length of the CDR3 is 15 residues. The V end lost 3 bases, the J end lost 2 bases, and 11 bases lay between the germline ends. Germline assignment: CDR1 MDHEN and CDR2 SYDVKM. CDR3: CASSFIQGRNQPQHF. The CDR3 DNA reads as TGTGCCAGCAGTTTCATACAGGGCCGCAATCAGCCCCAGCATTTT.

This clone has just a few counts. CDR3 sequence reads: CASSLSTGGAQYF. DNA for the CDR3: TGTGCCAGCAGCCTATCTACCGGGGGGGCCCAGTACTTC. The rearrangement uses TRBV7-2 and TRBJ2-5, with 8 bases identical to TRBD2. CDR1 is SGHTA and CDR2 is FQGNSA in the germline V gene. The CDR3 loop spans 13 amino acids. The ends lost 5 bases at V and 9 bases at J; junction bases unmatched: 8.

The sample holds a few counts of this clone. The chain joins TRBV7-8 to TRBJ2-6; TRBD1 is a possible D gene (5 bases). Germline assignment: CDR1 SGHVS and CDR2 FQNEAQ. V lost 1 base, J lost 5 bases, and 21 bases lay in between. This CDR3 is built from 19 residues. CDR3 protein: CASSLVGGRVLDWANVLTF. CDR3 in DNA: TGTGCCAGCAGCTTAGTCGGTGGCAGGGTTCTTGATTGGGCCAACGTCCTGACTTTC.